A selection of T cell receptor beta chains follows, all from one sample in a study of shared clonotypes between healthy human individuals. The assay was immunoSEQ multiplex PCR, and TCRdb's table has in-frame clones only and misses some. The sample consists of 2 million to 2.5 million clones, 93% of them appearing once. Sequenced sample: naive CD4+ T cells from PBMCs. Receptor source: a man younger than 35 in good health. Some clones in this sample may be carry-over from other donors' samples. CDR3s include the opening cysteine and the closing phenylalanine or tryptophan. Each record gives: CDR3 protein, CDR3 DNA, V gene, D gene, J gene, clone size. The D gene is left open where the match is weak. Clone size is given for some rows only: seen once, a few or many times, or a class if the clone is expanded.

CAISAHGDRGLSSSTDTQYF TGTGCCATCAGCGCGCACGGGGACAGGGGGCTTTCTTCTAGCACAGATACGCAGTATTTT TRBV10-3 TRBD1 TRBJ2-3 -
CASSPTSGRETQYF TGTGCCAGCAGTCCGACTAGCGGGAGAGAGACCCAGTACTTC TRBV28 TRBD2 TRBJ2-5 few
CAWSFSIREYGTDTQYF TGTGCCTGGAGTTTTAGCATCCGGGAGTATGGGACAGATACGCAGTATTTT TRBV30 - TRBJ2-3 -
CASRVAGGSTDTQYF TGTGCCAGCAGAGTAGCGGGGGGGAGCACAGATACGCAGTATTTT TRBV2 TRBD2 TRBJ2-3 -
CASSRHFLDGYTF TGTGCCAGCAGCCGCCACTTTTTAGATGGCTACACCTTC TRBV6-1 - TRBJ1-2 -
CASSETSGAPGF TGTGCCAGCAGTGAAACCTCAGGGGCCCCGGGCTTC TRBV2 - TRBJ2-4 -
CASSLALGGRDTEAFF TGTGCCAGCAGCTTAGCGCTAGGGGGGCGAGACACTGAAGCTTTCTTT TRBV7-9 - TRBJ1-1 -
CASSVGSSGFSTDTQYF TGTGCCAGCAGCGTAGGGTCTAGCGGATTTAGCACAGATACGCAGTATTTT TRBV9 TRBD2 TRBJ2-3 -
CASSQEGWRVYGYTF TGCGCCAGCAGCCAAGAAGGGTGGAGGGTCTATGGCTACACCTTC TRBV4-1 - TRBJ1-2 -
CASSYSIEWDEQFF TGTGCCAGCAGTTACTCGATTGAGTGGGACGAGCAGTTCTTC TRBV6-5 - TRBJ2-1 -
CASARGSLQETQYF TGTGCCAGCGCACGCGGATCCCTGCAAGAGACCCAGTACTTC TRBV11-2 - TRBJ2-5 -
CASSDYRGLADTQYF TGTGCCAGCAGTGACTACAGGGGGTTGGCAGATACGCAGTATTTT TRBV2 TRBD1 TRBJ2-3 once
CASRSGRMGNTDTQYF TGTGCCAGCAGATCGGGGCGGATGGGGAACACAGATACGCAGTATTTT TRBV7-9 - TRBJ2-3 -
CASRSRGSDEKLFF TGCGCCAGCCGGTCTCGGGGCAGCGATGAAAAACTGTTTTTT TRBV5-1 - TRBJ1-4 -
CASSYRTGSPGNTIYF TGTGCCAGCAGTTATAGGACAGGCTCGCCTGGAAACACCATATATTTT TRBV27 TRBD1 TRBJ1-3 -
CAWNRVADTQYF TGTGCCTGGAATAGGGTTGCAGATACGCAGTATTTT TRBV30 - TRBJ2-3 -
CASSPRGTEAFF TGTGCCAGCAGTCCTCGGGGGACTGAAGCTTTCTTT TRBV28 - TRBJ1-1 -
CASSVRVPPQFF TGTGCCAGCAGTGTGAGGGTTCCCCCGCAGTTCTTC TRBV2 - TRBJ2-1 -
CASSEAGGTGEQYF TGTGCCAGCAGTGAGGCAGGGGGTACGGGCGAGCAGTACTTC TRBV25-1 TRBD1 TRBJ2-7 -
CSANRQGEQFF TGCAGTGCTAACCGACAGGGGGAGCAGTTCTTC TRBV20-1 TRBD1 TRBJ2-1 -
CASSPGPDYEQYF TGTGCCAGCTCGCCGGGTCCTGACTACGAGCAGTACTTC TRBV18 - TRBJ2-7 -
CASSPSHMNTEAFF TGTGCCAGCAGCCCGTCCCATATGAACACTGAAGCTTTCTTT TRBV7-9 - TRBJ1-1 -
CASSPAGSYSGNTIYF TGTGCCAGCAGCCCTGCAGGTTCCTACTCTGGAAACACCATATATTTT TRBV9 - TRBJ1-3 -
CSVGQGRDYSYNEQFF TGCAGCGTGGGACAAGGGCGGGACTACTCCTACAATGAGCAGTTCTTC TRBV29-1 - TRBJ2-1 -
CASSPTSPYTQYF TGTGCCAGCAGCCCTACATCCCCCTATACGCAGTATTTT TRBV5-4 - TRBJ2-3 -
CASSQVDRGTDTQYF TGCGCCAGCAGCCAAGTAGACAGGGGCACAGATACGCAGTATTTT TRBV4-1 TRBD1 TRBJ2-3 -
CASRILSSDTQYF TGTGCCAGCAGGATTTTAAGCTCAGATACGCAGTATTTT TRBV27 - TRBJ2-3 -
CASSPLSGPGETQYF TGTGCCAGCTCACCATTAAGCGGGCCGGGAGAGACGCAGTATTTT TRBV18 - TRBJ2-3 once
CSVETSGETQYF TGCAGCGTTGAGACTAGCGGAGAGACCCAGTACTTC TRBV29-1 TRBD2 TRBJ2-5 -
CASSKRTDYGYTF TGTGCCAGCAGCAAACGGACGGACTATGGCTACACCTTC TRBV6-5 - TRBJ1-2 -
CASSPLSPSYNSPLHF TGTGCCAGCTCACCACTATCGCCCAGTTATAATTCACCCCTCCACTTT TRBV18 - TRBJ1-6 -
CSVELTGETQYF TGCAGCGTTGAACTGACAGGAGAGACCCAGTACTTC TRBV29-1 - TRBJ2-5 once
CASSPGPNEQYF TGTGCCAGCAGCCCGGGACCCAACGAGCAGTACTTC TRBV7-9 - TRBJ2-7 -
CATSPSGQPQHF TGTGCCACCAGCCCCTCGGGACAGCCCCAGCATTTT TRBV15 - TRBJ1-5 -
CASSSSGSETQYF TGTGCCAGCAGTTCTTCAGGGTCCGAGACCCAGTACTTC TRBV11-3 - TRBJ2-5 -
CASSPNFARETQYF TGTGCCAGCAGCCCTAATTTCGCCCGGGAGACCCAGTACTTC TRBV28 - TRBJ2-5 -
CASSQSGIWGLLHEQYF TGTGCCAGCAGCCAATCCGGGATATGGGGGCTGCTCCACGAGCAGTACTTC TRBV21-1 - TRBJ2-7 -
CASSGQGAAYEQYF TGCGCCAGCAGCGGGCAGGGTGCCGCCTACGAGCAGTACTTC TRBV5-1 - TRBJ2-7 -
CASSGPGLAYEQYF TGCGCCAGCAGTGGGCCGGGACTAGCCTACGAGCAGTACTTC TRBV10-1 TRBD2 TRBJ2-7 -
CASSPGGDYEQYF TGCGCCAGCAGCCCGGGAGGCGACTACGAGCAGTACTTC TRBV5-1 TRBD2 TRBJ2-7 -
CASSLSLAVGYEQYF TGTGCCAGCAGCTTAAGTCTAGCGGTTGGCTACGAGCAGTACTTC TRBV5-4 TRBD2 TRBJ2-7 -
CASSSPGATNEKLFF TGTGCCAGCAGCTCCCCCGGAGCAACTAATGAAAAACTGTTTTTT TRBV28 - TRBJ1-4 few
CASSPPGTLVYNEQFF TGCGCCAGCAGCCCCCCCGGGACACTAGTTTACAATGAGCAGTTCTTC TRBV5-1 - TRBJ2-1 -
CASSEDPSGRWYF TGTGCCAGCAGTGAAGACCCGAGTGGACGGTGGTATTTT TRBV2 - TRBJ2-3 -
CASRSTGLEQYF TGTGCCAGCCGATCGACAGGGCTCGAGCAGTACTTC TRBV4-2 TRBD1 TRBJ2-7 -
CAWSLLTNTEAFF TGTGCCTGGAGTTTGTTGACTAACACTGAAGCTTTCTTT TRBV30 - TRBJ1-1 -
CASSLTGSYGYTF TGTGCCAGCAGTTTAACAGGGAGCTATGGCTACACCTTC TRBV28 - TRBJ1-2 -
CASSVEWGNPSTDTQYF TGTGCCAGCAGCGTAGAATGGGGGAATCCTAGCACAGATACGCAGTATTTT TRBV9 - TRBJ2-3 -
CASSLSRGSTYNEQFF TGCGCCAGCAGCTTAAGCCGGGGAAGCACCTACAATGAGCAGTTCTTC TRBV5-1 - TRBJ2-1 -